This T cell receptor (beta chain) derives from a study of blood T cell repertoires in COVID-19. This clone was seen only a few times. Germline-derived CDR1 and CDR2 are SGDLS and YYNGEE. The CDR3 is 16 amino acids. V was trimmed by 2 bases and J by 0 bases, leaving 9 bases between them. Libraries were prepared by immunoSEQ multiplex PCR; TCRdb keeps only in-frame clonotypes and omits some of them. The data show just over 80,000 clones, around 81% seen once. The rearrangement joins TRBV9 to TRBJ2-6, with no clear D. The sequenced material came from peripheral blood. This sequence was found in a man at least 80 years old with acute or convalescent COVID-19. CDR3: CASSVSDRSGANVLTF. CDR3 DNA sequence: TGTGCCAGCAGCGTTAGTGATCGCTCTGGGGCCAACGTCCTGACTTTC.